This T cell receptor beta chain was recovered during a study of CD8+ T cells in alopecia areata. Extracted RNA was reverse transcribed into cDNA, the sequencing template. Produced via immunoSEQ multiplex PCR; TCRdb's table is partial and in-frame only. The sample includes about 150,000 clones, 45% to 60% of them seen just once. Germline V gene data show CDR1 as SNHLY and CDR2 as FYNNEI. Unmatched junction bases numbered 3, after V lost 8 bases and J lost 1 base. CDR3 size: 14 residues. This clone was counted only a few times. Treatment here: oral pan-JAK inhibitor, 5-10 mg twice daily. This material consisted of CD8+ T cells sorted from blood, taken at week 4, from a patient treated with tofacitinib. The V call is TRBV2, the J call TRBJ2-2; 8 nucleotides agree with TRBD1. The TCR sequence derives from a human donor with alopecia areata. The CDR3 protein is CASLDRGNTGELFF. CDR3 DNA: TGTGCCAGCCTCGACAGGGGGAACACCGGGGAGCTGTTTTTT.